The clone carrying this T cell receptor beta chain showed up many times. Its antigen is currently unknown. The diagnostic workup employed clinical symptoms, serum thyroxine, TRAb, thyroid ultrasound and orbital computed tomography. Using RNA transcripts, the TCR beta CDR3 regions were amplified. HTBI primers were used in a first-round RT-PCR, which preceded a second-round multiplex PCR. TCRdb itself ran the multiplex PCR reads through MiXCR, one entry per CDR3 protein. The sample holds about 220,000 distinct CDR3 sequences, 20% to 25% seen once. This entry belongs to a study of Graves' ophthalmopathy and Graves' hyperthyroidism. Study-wide findings and caveats: From stable hyperthyroidism, ophthalmopathy was separated by a 13-signature model with 85% to 90% sensitivity and 75% to 84% specificity. In blood, most expanded thyroid clonotypes above 0.001 frequency were also detected.

The CDR3 loop spans 14 amino acids. Germline CDR1 is DFQATT and CDR2 is SNEGSKA (reference sequence). Trimming removed 4 bases at V and 2 bases at J, with 15 bases between. The genes are TRBV20-1 and TRBJ2-7; D may correspond to TRBD1 or TRBD2 (5 bases each). This clonotype was sampled from a woman between 50 and 59 years old with Graves' ophthalmopathy. Sequenced input: peripheral blood. The DNA of the CDR3 is TGCAGTGCTAACCCTCCAGGGACCACCTACGAGCAGTACTTC. Translation: CSANPPGTTYEQYF.